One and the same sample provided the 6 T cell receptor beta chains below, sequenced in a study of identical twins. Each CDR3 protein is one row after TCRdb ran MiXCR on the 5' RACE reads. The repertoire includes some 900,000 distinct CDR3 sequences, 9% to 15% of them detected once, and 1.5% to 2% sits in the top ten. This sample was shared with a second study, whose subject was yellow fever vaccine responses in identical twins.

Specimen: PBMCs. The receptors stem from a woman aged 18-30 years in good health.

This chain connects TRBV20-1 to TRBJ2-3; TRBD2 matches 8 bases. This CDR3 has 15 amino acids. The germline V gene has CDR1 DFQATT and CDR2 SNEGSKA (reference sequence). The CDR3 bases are TGCAGCCCAGCCCCGGCTAGCGGGAGCACAGATACGCAGTATTTT. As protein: CSPAPASGSTDTQYF.

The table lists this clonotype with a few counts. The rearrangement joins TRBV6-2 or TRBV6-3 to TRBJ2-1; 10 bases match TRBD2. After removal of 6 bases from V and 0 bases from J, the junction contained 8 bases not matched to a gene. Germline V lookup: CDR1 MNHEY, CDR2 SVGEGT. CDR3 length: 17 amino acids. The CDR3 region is CASSYSGGKSSYNEQFF. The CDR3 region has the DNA TGTGCCAGCAGCTATAGCGGGGGGAAGAGCTCCTACAATGAGCAGTTCTTC.

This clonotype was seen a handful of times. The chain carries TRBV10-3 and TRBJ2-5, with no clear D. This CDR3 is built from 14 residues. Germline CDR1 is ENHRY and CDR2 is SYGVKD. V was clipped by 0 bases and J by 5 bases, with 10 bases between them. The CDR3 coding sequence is TGTGCCATCAGTGAGTCGACAAGCCCGGAGACCCAGTACTTC. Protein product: CAISESTSPETQYF.

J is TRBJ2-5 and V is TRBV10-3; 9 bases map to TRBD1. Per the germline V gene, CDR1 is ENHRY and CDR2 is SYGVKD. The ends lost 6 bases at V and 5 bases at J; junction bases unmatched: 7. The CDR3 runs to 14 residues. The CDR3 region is CAIRRTGVVETQYF. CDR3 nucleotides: TGTGCCATCAGACGGACAGGGGTAGTGGAGACCCAGTACTTC.

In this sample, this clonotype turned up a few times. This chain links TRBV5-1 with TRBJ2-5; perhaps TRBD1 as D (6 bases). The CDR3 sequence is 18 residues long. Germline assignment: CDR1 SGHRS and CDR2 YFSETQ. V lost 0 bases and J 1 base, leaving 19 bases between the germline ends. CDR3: CASSLAVGFPGVQETQYF. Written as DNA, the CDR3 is TGCGCCAGCAGCTTGGCCGTTGGGTTCCCAGGGGTCCAAGAGACCCAGTACTTC.

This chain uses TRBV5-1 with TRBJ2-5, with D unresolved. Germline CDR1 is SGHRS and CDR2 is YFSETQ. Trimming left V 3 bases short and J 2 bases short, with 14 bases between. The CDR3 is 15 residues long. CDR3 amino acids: CASSSPGRVQETQYF. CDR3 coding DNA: TGCGCCAGCAGCTCCCCCGGCCGGGTACAAGAGACCCAGTACTTC.